Presented here are 22 T cell receptor beta chains from one specimen sequenced in a study of hypomethylating agent response in myelodysplastic syndrome. Assay used: immunoSEQ multiplex PCR; TCRdb lists only in-frame clones, some missing. The sample lists a few thousand clones; more than 80% were seen once. The input for sequencing was bone marrow, taken before or after starting hypomethylating agent treatment for myelodysplastic syndrome (not recorded which). The receptors derive from a human donor with myelodysplastic syndrome.

V gene TRBV19 combines with J gene TRBJ1-3; D is ambiguous. This CDR3 is 15 amino acids long. V lost 1 base to trimming and J lost 0 bases, with 7 bases between them. Per the germline V gene, CDR1 is LNHDA and CDR2 is SQIVND (reference sequence). CDR3 in amino acids: CASSIAPYSGNTIYF. In nucleotides, the CDR3 is TGTGCCAGTAGTATAGCTCCGTACTCTGGAAACACCATATATTTT.

This clone was recorded only once. V usage is TRBV7-2 and J usage is TRBJ2-3; 9 positions match TRBD2. This CDR3 spans 16 amino acids. Trimming removed 5 bases from V and 0 bases from J; junction bases left unmatched: 6. Per germline, CDR1 SGHTA and CDR2 FQGNSA. CDR3 sequence reads: CASSPPRGGSTDTQYF. CDR3 DNA: TGTGCCAGCAGCCCCCCGCGGGGGGGGAGCACAGATACGCAGTATTTT.

The gene calls are TRBV12-5 and TRBJ1-3; 7 positions match TRBD1. CDR1 is LGHNT and CDR2 is FRNRAP in the germline V gene. Trimming cost V 6 bases and J 0 bases; bases outside gene matches: 11. This CDR3 comprises 17 residues. CDR3 DNA sequence: TGTGCTAGTGGCCTCCTTTGGGACAGCCGCTCTGGAAACACCATATATTTT. This sequence encodes CASGLLWDSRSGNTIYF. Combining the CDR3 with reference TRBV12-5 and TRBJ1-3 gives the whole variable domain DARVTQTPRHKVTEMGQEVTMRCQPILGHNTVFWYRQTMMQGLELLAYFRNRAPLDDSGMPKDRFSAEMPDATLATLKIQPSEPRDSAVYFCASGLLWDSRSGNTIYFGEGSWLTVV.

The chain carries TRBV5-1 and TRBJ2-2; TRBD1 is a possible D gene (6 bases). The CDR3 contains 15 residues. Trimming took off 4 bases at V and 1 base at J, with 11 bases between the two ends. CDR1 is SGHRS and CDR2 is YFSETQ in the germline V gene. DNA of the CDR3: TGCGCCAGCAGCCTGTCGACAGGGAACACCGGGGAGCTGTTTTTT. It codes for CASSLSTGNTGELFF.

The chain combines TRBV27 with TRBJ2-1; D call uncertain. This CDR3 has 15 residues. V was clipped by 1 base and J by 0 bases, with 7 bases between them. Germline values: CDR1 MNHEY, CDR2 SMNVEV (reference sequence). This CDR3 reads CASSLWAVSYNEQFF. The CDR3 coding sequence is TGTGCCAGCAGTTTATGGGCCGTCTCCTACAATGAGCAGTTCTTC.

This rearrangement joins TRBV5-1 to TRBJ1-2, with D hard to call. The CDR3 has 14 residues. The V gene's germline CDR1 is SGHRS and CDR2 YFSETQ. Trimming removed 4 bases at V and 0 bases at J, with 10 bases between. The CDR3, as DNA: TGCGCCAGCAGCCATGACCGAGCTAACTATGGCTACACCTTC. It specifies CASSHDRANYGYTF.

In its sample, this clone was seen a few times. This sequence joins TRBV7-9 and TRBJ1-1, with 7 bases fitting TRBD1. This CDR3 has 13 residues. After removal of 1 base from V and 6 bases from J, the junction contained 2 bases not matched to a gene. Germline V gives CDR1 SEHNR, CDR2 FQNEAQ (reference sequence). The CDR3 loop is CASSLEGAAEAFF. The CDR3 bases are TGTGCCAGCAGCTTAGAGGGGGCAGCTGAAGCTTTCTTT.

V and J are TRBV25-1 and TRBJ2-3; D may be TRBD1 or TRBD2 (7 bases each). CDR1 is MGHDK and CDR2 is SYGVNS in the germline V gene. The CDR3 covers 16 residues. The V end was cut by 4 bases, the J end by 7 bases, with 21 bases between. The CDR3 loop reads CASSGRTRGRENTQYF. As DNA, the CDR3 is TGTGCCAGCAGTGGCCGGACTAGGGGGCGTGAAAATACGCAGTATTTT.

This chain uses TRBV2 with TRBJ2-7; tentative D call: TRBD2 (5 bases). Germline-derived CDR1 and CDR2 are SNHLY and FYNNEI. CDR3 length equals 14 residues. V lost 7 bases, J lost 0 bases, and 13 bases lay in between. CDR3 region: CASTAGHRSYEQYF. The CDR3 DNA reads as TGTGCCAGCACGGCGGGCCACCGCTCCTACGAGCAGTACTTC.

This chain links TRBV25-1 with TRBJ2-7, with D unresolved. Trimming stripped 3 bases from V and 3 bases from J, with 12 bases between. There are 14 residues in the CDR3. CDR1 is MGHDK and CDR2 is SYGVNS in the germline V gene. CDR3 sequence (DNA): TGTGCCAGCAGTGACGAGAGCCTTCTCTACGAGCAGTACTTC. Its protein product is CASSDESLLYEQYF.

This clone was observed a single time. The chain couples TRBV28 to TRBJ1-5; the D gene is possibly TRBD1 (5 bases). V shed 6 bases and J shed 6 bases, with 15 bases lying between them. The CDR3 totals 14 residues. Germline V CDR1 and CDR2: MDHEN, SYDVKM. CDR3 coding DNA: TGTGCCAGCAGCCTCCCAGGGTCCGCTCAGCCCCAGCATTTT. Its translation is CASSLPGSAQPQHF.

The chain carries TRBV5-4 and TRBJ2-2; D possibly corresponds to TRBD1 (5 bases). Trimming removed 3 bases at V and 3 bases at J, with 9 bases between. Germline V gene data show CDR1 as SGHNT and CDR2 as YYREEE (reference sequence). The CDR3 contains 14 residues. The CDR3 region is CASSSGQDTGELFF. CDR3 in DNA: TGTGCCAGCAGCTCTGGACAAGACACCGGGGAGCTGTTTTTT. The whole variable domain, filled in from reference TRBV5-4 and TRBJ2-2, reads ETGVTQSPTHLIKTRGQQVTLRCSSQSGHNTVSWYQQALGQGPQFIFQYYREEENGRGNFPPRFSGLQFPNYSSELNVNALELDDSALYLCASSSGQDTGELFFGEGSRLTVL.

This chain joins TRBV4-1 and TRBJ2-7; a weak D match, TRBD1 (6 bases). The CDR3 is made up of 14 amino acids. Germline V CDR1 and CDR2: MGHRA, YSYEKL. V lost 1 base and J 4 bases, leaving 11 bases between the germline ends. The chain's CDR3 is CASSQVPQGYEQYF. The CDR3 DNA reads as TGCGCCAGCAGCCAAGTGCCACAGGGTTACGAGCAGTACTTC.

The rearrangement links TRBV7-2 to TRBJ1-1; a weak D match, TRBD1 (6 bases). CDR3 size: 18 residues. V was shortened by 1 base and J by 6 bases, with 24 bases between the two germline ends. Per germline, CDR1 SGHTA and CDR2 FQGNSA. CDR3 sequence reads: CASSLGPEGGQLTPEAFF. The CDR3 coding sequence is TGTGCCAGCAGCTTAGGGCCCGAGGGGGGACAACTTACTCCTGAAGCTTTCTTT.

The rearrangement joins TRBV15 to TRBJ1-4, with a tentative D call TRBD1 (5 bases). Germline loops: CDR1 LNHNV, CDR2 YYDKDF (reference sequence). The CDR3 covers 16 residues. Trimming stripped 0 bases from V and 3 bases from J, with 11 bases between. The CDR3 is CATSRDRATANEKLFF. The CDR3 coding sequence is TGTGCCACCAGCAGAGACAGGGCAACGGCTAATGAAAAACTGTTTTTT.

The gene calls are TRBV27 and TRBJ1-2; the D is unclear. The CDR3 covers 13 residues. Germline lookup yields CDR1 MNHEY and CDR2 SMNVEV (reference sequence). Trimming cost V 5 bases and J 9 bases, with 16 bases left between them. The CDR3 loop reads CASSIGSLGSYTF. CDR3 DNA: TGTGCCAGCAGTATTGGCAGTTTGGGAAGCTACACCTTC.

The CDR3: CLVGVNNEQFF. CDR3 in DNA: TGCTTAGTAGGGGTGAACAATGAGCAGTTCTTC. This chain connects TRBV20-1 to TRBJ2-1, with D perhaps TRBD1 (5 bases). This CDR3 contains 11 residues. In germline, CDR1 is DFQATT, CDR2 SNEGSKA (reference sequence).

V gene TRBV4-3 combines with J gene TRBJ2-7, with 8 bases that match TRBD2. The CDR3 runs 18 residues. Germline values: CDR1 LGHNA, CDR2 YSLEER. With 4 bases clipped from V and 3 bases from J, the junction kept 17 bases outside the gene matches. The CDR3 DNA reads TGCGCCAGCAGCCGGACGAGGGGTACTAGCGGAGATTTCTACGAGCAGTACTTC. Translated: CASSRTRGTSGDFYEQYF.

The chain uses TRBV6-5 and TRBJ2-7; the D gene is possibly TRBD1 (6 bases). With 6 bases removed from V and 2 bases from J, the gap between germline ends came to 8 bases. There are 12 residues in the CDR3. CDR1 is MNHEY and CDR2 is SVGAGI in the germline V gene. The CDR3 here is CASRDSPYEQYF. CDR3 nucleotide sequence: TGTGCCAGCAGGGACAGTCCCTACGAGCAGTACTTC.

The chain carries TRBV5-1 and TRBJ2-3, with unresolved D. The germline gives CDR1 SGHRS, CDR2 YFSETQ. V dropped 4 bases and J dropped 0 bases, with 18 bases sitting between them. There are 17 residues in the CDR3. The CDR3 DNA reads as TGCGCCAGCAGCCTCTCCCCTGGACGGGTGAGCACAGATACGCAGTATTTT. Its translation: CASSLSPGRVSTDTQYF.

In this sample, this clone turned up a few times. This sequence joins TRBV9 and TRBJ1-6; the D gene is possibly TRBD1 (5 bases). Germline V gene sequence: CDR1 SGDLS, CDR2 YYNGEE. This CDR3 contains 13 residues. Trimming cost V 0 bases and J 7 bases, with 5 bases left between them. CDR3 bases: TGTGCCAGCAGCGTAGGGACAAATTCACCCCTCCACTTT. It specifies CASSVGTNSPLHF.

The chain recombines TRBV7-9 with TRBJ2-5; a weak D match, TRBD2 (7 bases). The CDR3 totals 12 residues. The V gene lost 8 bases and the J gene lost 5 bases, with 12 bases spanning the gap. Germline loops: CDR1 SEHNR, CDR2 FQNEAQ (reference sequence). The CDR3 is CASEGGKETQYF. CDR3 bases: TGTGCCAGCGAGGGGGGGAAGGAGACCCAGTACTTC.